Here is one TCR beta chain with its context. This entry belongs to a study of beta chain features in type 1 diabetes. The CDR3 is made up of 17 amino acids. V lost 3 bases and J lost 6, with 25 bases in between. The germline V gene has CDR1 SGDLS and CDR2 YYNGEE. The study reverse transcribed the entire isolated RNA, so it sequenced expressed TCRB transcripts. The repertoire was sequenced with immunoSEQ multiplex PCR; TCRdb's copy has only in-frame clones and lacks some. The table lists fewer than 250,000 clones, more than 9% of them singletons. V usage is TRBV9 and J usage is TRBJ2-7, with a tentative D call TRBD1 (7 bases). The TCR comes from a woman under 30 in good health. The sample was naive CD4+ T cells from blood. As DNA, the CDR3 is TGTGCCAGCAGCGGACACTCCGGACAGGCTGGGAGGCTCGAGCAGTACTTC. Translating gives CASSGHSGQAGRLEQYF.